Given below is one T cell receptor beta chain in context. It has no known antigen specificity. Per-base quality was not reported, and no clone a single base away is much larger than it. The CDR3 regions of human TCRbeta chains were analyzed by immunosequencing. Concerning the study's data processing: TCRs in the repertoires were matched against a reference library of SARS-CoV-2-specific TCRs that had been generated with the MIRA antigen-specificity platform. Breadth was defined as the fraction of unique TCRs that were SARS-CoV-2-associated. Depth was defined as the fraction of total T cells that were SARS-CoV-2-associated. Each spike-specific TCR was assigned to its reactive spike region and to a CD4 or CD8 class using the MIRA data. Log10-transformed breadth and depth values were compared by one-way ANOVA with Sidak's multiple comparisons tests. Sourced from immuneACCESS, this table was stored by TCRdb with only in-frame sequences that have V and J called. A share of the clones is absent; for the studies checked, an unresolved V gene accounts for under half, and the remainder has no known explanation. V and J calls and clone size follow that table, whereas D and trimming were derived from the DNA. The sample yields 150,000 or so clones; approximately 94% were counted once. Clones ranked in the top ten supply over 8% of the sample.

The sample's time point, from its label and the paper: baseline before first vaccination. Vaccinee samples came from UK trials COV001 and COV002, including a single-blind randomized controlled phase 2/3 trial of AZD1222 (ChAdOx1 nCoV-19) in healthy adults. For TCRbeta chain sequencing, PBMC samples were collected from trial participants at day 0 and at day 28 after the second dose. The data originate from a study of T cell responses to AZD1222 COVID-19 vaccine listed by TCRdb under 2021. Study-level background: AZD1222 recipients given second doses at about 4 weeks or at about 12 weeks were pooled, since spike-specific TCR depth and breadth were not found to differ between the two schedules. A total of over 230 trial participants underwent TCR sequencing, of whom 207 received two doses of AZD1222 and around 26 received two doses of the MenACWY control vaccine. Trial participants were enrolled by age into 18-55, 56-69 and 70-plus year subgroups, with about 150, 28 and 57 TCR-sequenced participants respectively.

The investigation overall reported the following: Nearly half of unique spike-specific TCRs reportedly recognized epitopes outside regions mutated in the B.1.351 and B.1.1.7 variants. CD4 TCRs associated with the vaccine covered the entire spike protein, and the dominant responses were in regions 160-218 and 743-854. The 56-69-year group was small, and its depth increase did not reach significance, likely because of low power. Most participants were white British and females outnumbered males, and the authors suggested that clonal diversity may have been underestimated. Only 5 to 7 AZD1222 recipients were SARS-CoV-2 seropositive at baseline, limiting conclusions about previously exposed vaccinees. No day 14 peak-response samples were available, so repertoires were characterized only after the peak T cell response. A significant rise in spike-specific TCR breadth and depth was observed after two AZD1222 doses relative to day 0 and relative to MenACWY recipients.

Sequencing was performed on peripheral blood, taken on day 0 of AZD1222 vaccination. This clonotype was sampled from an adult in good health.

The DNA sequence follows: TGTGCCAGCAGAGAAGAGACCCAGTACTTC. Its translation is CASREETQYF. The chain joins TRBV3-1 (or the pseudogene TRBV3-2) to TRBJ2-5; there is no confident call for the D gene. V drops 6 bases and J drops 3 bases, leaving 2 bases in between. Reading from cysteine to phenylalanine, the CDR3 counts 10 amino acids. The retained sequence is limited to the CDR3, 30 bases, with the frame set at the first base. Via the germline V gene (reference sequence), CDR1 is LGHDT and CDR2 YNNKEL.